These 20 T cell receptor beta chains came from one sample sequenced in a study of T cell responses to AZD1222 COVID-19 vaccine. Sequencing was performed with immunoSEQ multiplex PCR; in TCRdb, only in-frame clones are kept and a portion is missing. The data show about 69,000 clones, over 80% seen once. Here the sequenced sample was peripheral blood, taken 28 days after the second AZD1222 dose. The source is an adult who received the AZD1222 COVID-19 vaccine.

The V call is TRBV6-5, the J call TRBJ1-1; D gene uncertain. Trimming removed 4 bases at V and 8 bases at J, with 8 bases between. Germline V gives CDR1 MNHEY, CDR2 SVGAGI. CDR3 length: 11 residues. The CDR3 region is CASSSRREAFF. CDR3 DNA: TGTGCCAGCAGTTCCCGTAGGGAAGCTTTCTTT.

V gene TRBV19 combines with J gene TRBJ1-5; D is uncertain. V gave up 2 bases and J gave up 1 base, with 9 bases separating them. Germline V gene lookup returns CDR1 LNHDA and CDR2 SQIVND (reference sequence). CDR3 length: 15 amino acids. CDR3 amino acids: CASSISGTSNQPQHF. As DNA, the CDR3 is TGTGCCAGTAGTATATCCGGAACAAGCAATCAGCCCCAGCATTTT.

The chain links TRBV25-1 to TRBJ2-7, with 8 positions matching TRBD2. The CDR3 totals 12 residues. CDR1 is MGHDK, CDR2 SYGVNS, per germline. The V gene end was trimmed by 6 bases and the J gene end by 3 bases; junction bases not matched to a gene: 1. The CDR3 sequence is CASSTSGYEQYF. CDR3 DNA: TGTGCCAGCAGCACTAGCGGCTACGAGCAGTACTTC.

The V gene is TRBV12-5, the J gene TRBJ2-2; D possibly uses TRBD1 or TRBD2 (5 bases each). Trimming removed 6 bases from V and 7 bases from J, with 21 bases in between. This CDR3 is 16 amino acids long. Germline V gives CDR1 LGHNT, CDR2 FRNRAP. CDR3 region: CASGTAIFGAIGELFF. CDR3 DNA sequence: TGTGCTAGTGGCACTGCAATATTCGGGGCGATCGGGGAGCTGTTTTTT.

DNA for the CDR3: TGCGCCAGCAGCTTAACTGGGGGTAACCTTCAAGAGACCCAGTACTTC. Translating gives CASSLTGGNLQETQYF. V usage is TRBV5-1 and J usage is TRBJ2-5; D may correspond to TRBD1 or TRBD2 (5 bases each). Deletions cut 2 bases from V and 2 bases from J, with 16 bases between. Per germline, CDR1 SGHRS and CDR2 YFSETQ. The CDR3 runs to 16 residues. Full variable domain (rest looked up from reference TRBV5-1 and TRBJ2-5): KAGVTQTPRYLIKTRGQQVTLSCSPISGHRSVSWYQQTPGQGLQFLFEYFSETQRNKGNFPGRFSGRQFSNSRSEMNVSTLELGDSALYLCASSLTGGNLQETQYFGPGTRLLVL.

CDR3 sequence: CAWSSGFTDTQYF. In nucleotides, the CDR3 is TGTGCCTGGAGTAGCGGGTTCACAGATACGCAGTATTTT. The chain is built from TRBV30 and TRBJ2-3; weak D call: TRBD2 (6 bases). Germline V gene data show CDR1 as GTSNPN and CDR2 as SVGIG (reference sequence). This CDR3 has 13 residues. V gave up 2 bases and J gave up 2 bases, with 8 bases separating them.

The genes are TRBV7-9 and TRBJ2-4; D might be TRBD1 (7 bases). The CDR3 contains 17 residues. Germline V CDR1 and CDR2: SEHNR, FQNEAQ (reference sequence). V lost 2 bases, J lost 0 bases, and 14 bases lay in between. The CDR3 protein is CASSLWAGGLAKNIQYF. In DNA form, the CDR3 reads TGTGCCAGCAGCTTATGGGCAGGGGGGCTAGCCAAAAACATTCAGTACTTC.

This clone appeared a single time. CDR3 protein: CASSTHGTGSLSGANVLTF. CDR3 nucleotide sequence: TGTGCCAGCAGCACACACGGGACAGGGTCCCTCTCTGGGGCCAACGTCCTGACTTTC. The chain joins TRBV7-9 to TRBJ2-6, with 9 bases aligning to TRBD1. This CDR3 has 19 amino acids. Germline CDR1 and CDR2: SEHNR and FQNEAQ (reference sequence). Trimming removed 5 bases from V and 0 bases from J; junction bases left unmatched: 11.

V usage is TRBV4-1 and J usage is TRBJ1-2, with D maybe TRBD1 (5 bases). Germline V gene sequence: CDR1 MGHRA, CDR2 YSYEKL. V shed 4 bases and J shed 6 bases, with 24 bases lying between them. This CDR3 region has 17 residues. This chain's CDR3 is CASSPDRDHTMVDGYTF. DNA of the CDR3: TGCGCCAGCAGCCCTGACCGGGACCACACTATGGTTGATGGCTACACCTTC.

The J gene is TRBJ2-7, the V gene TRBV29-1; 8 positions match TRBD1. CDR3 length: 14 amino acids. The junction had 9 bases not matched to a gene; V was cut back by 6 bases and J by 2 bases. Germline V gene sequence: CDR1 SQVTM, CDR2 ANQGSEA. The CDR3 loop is CSVQGQGGTYEQYF. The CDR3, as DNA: TGCAGCGTCCAAGGACAGGGTGGTACCTACGAGCAGTACTTC.

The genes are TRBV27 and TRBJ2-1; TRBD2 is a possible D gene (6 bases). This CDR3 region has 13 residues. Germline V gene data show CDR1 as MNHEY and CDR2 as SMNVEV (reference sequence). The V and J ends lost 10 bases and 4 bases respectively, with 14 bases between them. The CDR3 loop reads CATSRDSYNEQFF. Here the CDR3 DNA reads TGTGCCACCAGCCGGGACTCTTACAATGAGCAGTTCTTC.

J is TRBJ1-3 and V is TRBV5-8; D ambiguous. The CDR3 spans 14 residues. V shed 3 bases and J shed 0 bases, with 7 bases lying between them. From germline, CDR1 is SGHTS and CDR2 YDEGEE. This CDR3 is CASSSEGSGNTIYF. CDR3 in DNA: TGTGCCAGCAGCTCGGAAGGCTCTGGAAACACCATATATTTT.

In DNA form, the CDR3 reads TGTGCCAGCAGTTACCAGGAGCTCACTGAAGCTTTCTTT. This translates into CASSYQELTEAFF. This chain uses TRBV6-5 with TRBJ1-1; D call uncertain. In germline, CDR1 is MNHEY, CDR2 SVGAGI. Deletions cut 2 bases from V and 4 bases from J, with 8 bases between. This CDR3 is built from 13 residues.

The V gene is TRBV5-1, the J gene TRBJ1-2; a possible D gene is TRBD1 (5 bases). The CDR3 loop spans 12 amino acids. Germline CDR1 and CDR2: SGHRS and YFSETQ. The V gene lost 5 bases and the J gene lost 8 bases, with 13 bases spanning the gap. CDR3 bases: TGCGCCAGCAGTTCCTACGGGGGAGGCTACACCTTC. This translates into CASSSYGGGYTF.

The CDR3 nucleotides are TGTGCCAGCCATCGGGACAGCTACACAGATACGCAGTATTTT. This codes for CASHRDSYTDTQYF. The J gene is TRBJ2-3, the V gene TRBV6-5, with 7 bases identical to TRBD1. In germline, CDR1 is MNHEY, CDR2 SVGAGI. V lost 8 bases and J lost 2; bases outside the gene matches: 7. The CDR3 is 14 residues long.

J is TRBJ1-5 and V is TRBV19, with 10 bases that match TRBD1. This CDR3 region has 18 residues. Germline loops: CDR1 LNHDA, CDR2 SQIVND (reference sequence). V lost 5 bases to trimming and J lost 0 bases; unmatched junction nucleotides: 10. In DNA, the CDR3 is TGTGCCAGTAGTGTCAGACAGGGGGCAGGTGTTAGCAATCAGCCCCAGCATTTT. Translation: CASSVRQGAGVSNQPQHF.

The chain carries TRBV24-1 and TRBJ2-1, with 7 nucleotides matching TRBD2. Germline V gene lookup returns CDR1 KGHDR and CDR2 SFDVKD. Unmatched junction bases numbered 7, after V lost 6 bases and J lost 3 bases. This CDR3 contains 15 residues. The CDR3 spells CATSKAGDLYNEQFF. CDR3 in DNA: TGTGCCACCAGTAAGGCGGGAGACCTCTACAATGAGCAGTTCTTC.

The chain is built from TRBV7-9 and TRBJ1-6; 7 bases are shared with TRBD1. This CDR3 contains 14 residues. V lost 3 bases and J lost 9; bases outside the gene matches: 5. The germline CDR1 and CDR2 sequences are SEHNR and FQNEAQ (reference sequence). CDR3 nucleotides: TGTGCCAGCAGCTTGGGACAGTTAGCTTCACCCCTCCACTTT. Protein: CASSLGQLASPLHF.

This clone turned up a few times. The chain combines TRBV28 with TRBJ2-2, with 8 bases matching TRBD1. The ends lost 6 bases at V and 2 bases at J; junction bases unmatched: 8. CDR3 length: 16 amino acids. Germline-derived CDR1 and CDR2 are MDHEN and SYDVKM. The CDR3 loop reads CASRPIDRGNTGELFF. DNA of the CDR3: TGTGCCAGCAGACCGATCGACAGGGGCAACACCGGGGAGCTGTTTTTT. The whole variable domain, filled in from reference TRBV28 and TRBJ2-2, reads DVKVTQSSRYLVKRTGEKVFLECVQDMDHENMFWYRQDPGLGLRLIYFSYDVKMKEKGDIPEGYSVSREKKERFSLILESASTNQTSMYLCASRPIDRGNTGELFFGEGSRLTVL.

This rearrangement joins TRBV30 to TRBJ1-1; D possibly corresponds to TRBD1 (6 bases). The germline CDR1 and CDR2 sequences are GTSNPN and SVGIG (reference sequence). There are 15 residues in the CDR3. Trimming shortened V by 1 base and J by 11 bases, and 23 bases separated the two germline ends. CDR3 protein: CAWSGEGGSSRGAFF. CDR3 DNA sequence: TGTGCCTGGAGTGGAGAGGGGGGCAGCTCACGGGGCGCTTTCTTT.